The rows below give T cell receptor beta chains drawn from one sample of a study of cytomegalovirus exposure and HLA in healthy donors. Profiled with immunoSEQ multiplex PCR; TCRdb holds only in-frame clones, not every one. Of about 94,000 clones in the sample, roughly 86% were seen once. The sequencing input was PBMCs. These receptors were taken from a human donor in good health. Both conserved end residues are part of each CDR3. Each record gives: J gene, CDR3 length, D gene, V gene, clone size, CDR3 DNA, CDR3 protein. D genes are given only for firm matches. Rows may omit the clone size; those that give it use once, few, many or a size class.

j_call: TRBJ2-1
cdr3_length: 14
d_call: TRBD2
v_call: TRBV25-1
clone_size: -
cdr3_nt: TGTGCCAGCAGTTGGACGGGAGGACACAATGAGCAGTTCTTC
cdr3_aa: CASSWTGGHNEQFF

j_call: TRBJ2-5
cdr3_length: 13
d_call: -
v_call: TRBV30
clone_size: once
cdr3_nt: TGTGCCTGGAGTGGCGGTTCGCGAGAGACCCAGTACTTC
cdr3_aa: CAWSGGSRETQYF

j_call: TRBJ1-5
cdr3_length: 16
d_call: -
v_call: TRBV19
clone_size: few
cdr3_nt: TGTGCCAGTAGTATAGGGGGCGGATATAGCAATCAGCCCCAGCATTTT
cdr3_aa: CASSIGGGYSNQPQHF

j_call: TRBJ2-7
cdr3_length: 14
d_call: TRBD1
v_call: TRBV19
clone_size: few
cdr3_nt: TGTGCCAGTAGTAAGGGTCAGGGGGCCTACGAGCAGTACTTC
cdr3_aa: CASSKGQGAYEQYF

j_call: TRBJ2-7
cdr3_length: 15
d_call: -
v_call: TRBV15
clone_size: -
cdr3_nt: TGTGCCACCAGCAGACCAGGTGGGAGCTCCTACGAGCAGTACTTC
cdr3_aa: CATSRPGGSSYEQYF

j_call: TRBJ2-1
cdr3_length: 13
d_call: TRBD1
v_call: TRBV11-2
clone_size: -
cdr3_nt: TGTGCCAGCAGCTTAGAGACAGGGAATGAGCAGTTCTTC
cdr3_aa: CASSLETGNEQFF

j_call: TRBJ2-3
cdr3_length: 16
d_call: TRBD1
v_call: TRBV18
clone_size: -
cdr3_nt: TGTGCCAGCTCACCGGCCGGGACAGGGATCGCAGATACGCAGTATTTT
cdr3_aa: CASSPAGTGIADTQYF

j_call: TRBJ1-4
cdr3_length: 15
d_call: -
v_call: TRBV28
clone_size: once
cdr3_nt: TGTGCCAGCAGTGGGGCAGGGCTCCCTAATGAAAAACTGTTTTTT
cdr3_aa: CASSGAGLPNEKLFF

j_call: TRBJ2-1
cdr3_length: 16
d_call: TRBD2
v_call: TRBV5-1
clone_size: -
cdr3_nt: TGCGCCAGCAGTTATCTCACGACTAGCAGTTACAATGAGCAGTTCTTC
cdr3_aa: CASSYLTTSSYNEQFF

j_call: TRBJ2-7
cdr3_length: 13
d_call: -
v_call: TRBV28
clone_size: -
cdr3_nt: TGTGCCAGCAGTACCCAGGGAAGGTACGAGCAGTACTTC
cdr3_aa: CASSTQGRYEQYF

j_call: TRBJ1-1
cdr3_length: 14
d_call: -
v_call: TRBV6-5
clone_size: -
cdr3_nt: TGTGCCAGCAGTCCCAGGGGCATGAACACTGAAGCTTTCTTT
cdr3_aa: CASSPRGMNTEAFF

j_call: TRBJ2-3
cdr3_length: 16
d_call: -
v_call: TRBV7-6
clone_size: once
cdr3_nt: TGTGCCAGCAGCCCCCCTCTGATAGGGGACACAGATACGCAGTATTTT
cdr3_aa: CASSPPLIGDTDTQYF

j_call: TRBJ1-4
cdr3_length: 17
d_call: -
v_call: TRBV4-3
clone_size: -
cdr3_nt: TGCGCCAGCAGCCAAGATCGGTGGAGTCCCCAAAATGAAAAACTGTTTTTT
cdr3_aa: CASSQDRWSPQNEKLFF

j_call: TRBJ1-4
cdr3_length: 15
d_call: -
v_call: TRBV5-4
clone_size: -
cdr3_nt: TGTGCCAGCAGCACGGGGGGGGCGACTAATGAAAAACTGTTTTTT
cdr3_aa: CASSTGGATNEKLFF

j_call: TRBJ2-7
cdr3_length: 15
d_call: TRBD1
v_call: TRBV15
clone_size: -
cdr3_nt: TGTGCCACCAGCAGGAGCCGGGACAGAACCTACGAGCAGTACTTC
cdr3_aa: CATSRSRDRTYEQYF

j_call: TRBJ1-6
cdr3_length: 16
d_call: -
v_call: TRBV4-1
clone_size: -
cdr3_nt: TGCGCCAGCAGCCAAGCCTTTGGGGCCTCGGGTTCACCCCTCCACTTT
cdr3_aa: CASSQAFGASGSPLHF

j_call: TRBJ2-5
cdr3_length: 18
d_call: TRBD2
v_call: TRBV19
clone_size: -
cdr3_nt: TGTGCCAGTAGCCCTCGGGGGGGCGTGGGCAGGTTATTAGAGACCCAGTACTTC
cdr3_aa: CASSPRGGVGRLLETQYF

j_call: TRBJ2-2
cdr3_length: 12
d_call: -
v_call: TRBV27
clone_size: -
cdr3_nt: TGTGCCAGCCGGACAGCCGCCGGGGAGCTGTTTTTT
cdr3_aa: CASRTAAGELFF

j_call: TRBJ1-5
cdr3_length: 13
d_call: TRBD1
v_call: TRBV10-1
clone_size: -
cdr3_nt: TGCGCCAGCAGGGGACAGGGCAATCAGCCCCAGCATTTT
cdr3_aa: CASRGQGNQPQHF

j_call: TRBJ2-3
cdr3_length: 15
d_call: TRBD1
v_call: TRBV14
clone_size: -
cdr3_nt: TGTGCCAGCAGCCTACAGGGGAGAGGAACAGATACGCAGTATTTT
cdr3_aa: CASSLQGRGTDTQYF

j_call: TRBJ2-1
cdr3_length: 15
d_call: -
v_call: TRBV7-9
clone_size: -
cdr3_nt: TGTGCCAGCAGCCTTACGGGCATAGGGGGCAATGAGCAGTTCTTC
cdr3_aa: CASSLTGIGGNEQFF

j_call: TRBJ2-2
cdr3_length: 17
d_call: TRBD2
v_call: TRBV11-2
clone_size: -
cdr3_nt: TGTGCCAGCAGCTACCCGGGACTAGCGGGAGAGACCGGGGAGCTGTTTTTT
cdr3_aa: CASSYPGLAGETGELFF

j_call: TRBJ1-6
cdr3_length: 16
d_call: TRBD1
v_call: TRBV7-2
clone_size: -
cdr3_nt: TGTGCCAGCAGCTTAGCCCCAGGGGGAACCAATTCACCCCTCCACTTT
cdr3_aa: CASSLAPGGTNSPLHF

j_call: TRBJ1-1
cdr3_length: 11
d_call: TRBD1
v_call: TRBV20-1
clone_size: -
cdr3_nt: TGCAGTGCCCCGGACAGGGGGGAAGCTTTCTTT
cdr3_aa: CSAPDRGEAFF

j_call: TRBJ2-3
cdr3_length: 15
d_call: TRBD2
v_call: TRBV5-1
clone_size: -
cdr3_nt: TGCGCCAGCAGCCCTAGCGGGAGCCCCGTCGATACGCAGTATTTT
cdr3_aa: CASSPSGSPVDTQYF

j_call: TRBJ2-7
cdr3_length: 16
d_call: TRBD2
v_call: TRBV7-9
clone_size: -
cdr3_nt: TGTGCCAGCAGCTTAGGGGCTAGCGGGAGATTTGGGGAGCAGTACTTC
cdr3_aa: CASSLGASGRFGEQYF

j_call: TRBJ1-2
cdr3_length: 15
d_call: TRBD1
v_call: TRBV11-2
clone_size: -
cdr3_nt: TGTGCCAGCAGCTTAGTCACGGGACAGGGCTATGGCTACACCTTC
cdr3_aa: CASSLVTGQGYGYTF

j_call: TRBJ2-1
cdr3_length: 15
d_call: TRBD1
v_call: TRBV27
clone_size: -
cdr3_nt: TGTGCCAGCAGTCAGGACAGGGGAAGGAGCAATGAGCAGTTCTTC
cdr3_aa: CASSQDRGRSNEQFF

j_call: TRBJ2-1
cdr3_length: 16
d_call: -
v_call: TRBV27
clone_size: once
cdr3_nt: TGTGCCAGCAGTTTGGAGCGCCTTAGCTCCTACAATGAGCAGTTCTTC
cdr3_aa: CASSLERLSSYNEQFF